The entry that follows covers one TCR beta chain sequence. Random hexamers primed reverse transcription of about 0.45 to 1 ug RNA. MiXCR, applied by TCRdb to the immunoSEQ multiplex PCR reads, yields one record per CDR3 protein. Of 300,000 or so distinct CDR3 sequences listed, around 92% are singletons. This sample is part of a study of CD8 T cells in Susac syndrome. The CDR3 is 19 amino acids. The ends were cut back, 8 bases at V and 1 base at J, with 29 bases in the middle. CDR1 and CDR2 (germline): SNHLY, FYNNEI. The chain is built from TRBV2 and TRBJ2-5; tentative D call: TRBD2 (6 bases). The receptor comes from a human donor with multiple sclerosis. Sequencing was done on a sample of CD4+ T cells from PBMCs. This chain's CDR3 is CASVQAGASFWHSQETQYF. The DNA of the CDR3 is TGTGCCAGCGTGCAAGCGGGCGCTTCGTTCTGGCACAGCCAAGAGACCCAGTACTTC.